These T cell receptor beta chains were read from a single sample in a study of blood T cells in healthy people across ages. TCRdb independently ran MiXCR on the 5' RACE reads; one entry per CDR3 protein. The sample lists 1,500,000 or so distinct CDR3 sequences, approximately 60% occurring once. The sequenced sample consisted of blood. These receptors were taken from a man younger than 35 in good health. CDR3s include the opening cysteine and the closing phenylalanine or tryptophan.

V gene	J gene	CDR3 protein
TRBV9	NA	CASSVGGAGTYEQYF
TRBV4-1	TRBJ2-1	CASSQEGGEGRNEQFF
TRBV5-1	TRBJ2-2	CASSLKGENTGELFF
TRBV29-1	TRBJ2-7	CSVDETGDEQYF
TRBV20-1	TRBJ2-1	CSARSGRILSSYNEQFF
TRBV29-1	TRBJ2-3	CSGRGQGRDLNTDTQYF
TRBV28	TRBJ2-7	CASSTHYEQYF
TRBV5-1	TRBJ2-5	CASSLWDLRETQYF
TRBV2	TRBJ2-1	CASSDGRVLGVIYNEQFF
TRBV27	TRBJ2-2	CASSSAWTGGNTGELFF
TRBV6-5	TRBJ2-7	CASSYSISYEQYF
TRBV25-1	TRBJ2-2	CASKEWAGTLFF
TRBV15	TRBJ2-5	CATSRSGTLLQETQYF
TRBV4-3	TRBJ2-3	CASSQDPRRDTQYF
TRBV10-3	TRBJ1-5	CAINQGGNQPQHF
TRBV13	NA	CASGYRDTGYEQYF
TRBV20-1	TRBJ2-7	CSARSETSGLYEQYF
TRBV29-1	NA	CSVVGGPDEQYF
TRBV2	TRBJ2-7	CATMRTGNHEQYF
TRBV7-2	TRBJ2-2	CASSLIAGVGTGELFF
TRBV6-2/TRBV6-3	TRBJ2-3	CASKLIGAEDTQYF
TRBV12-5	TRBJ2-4	CASGFYSALTPLAKNIQYF
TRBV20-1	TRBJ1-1	CSARGRGWVTEAFF
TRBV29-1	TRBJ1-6	CSASEGEAGSPLHF
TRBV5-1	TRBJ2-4	CASSPHRLAGGVIAKNIQYF
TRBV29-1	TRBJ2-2	CSVVGGRTGELFF
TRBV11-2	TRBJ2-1	CATLSGGGAYEQFF
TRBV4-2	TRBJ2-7	CASSQHIGQSYYEQYF
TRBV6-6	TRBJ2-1	CASSRRGNYYNEQFF
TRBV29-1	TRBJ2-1	CSVEDRRRSWGSYNEQFF
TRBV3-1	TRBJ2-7	CASSQTGSDEQYF
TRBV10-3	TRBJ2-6	CAISESYLGTGANVLTF
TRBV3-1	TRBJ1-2	CASSRGQVDGYTF
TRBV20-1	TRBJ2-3	CSASDPTAVGTEDTQYF
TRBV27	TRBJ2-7	CASSLIFPGQGSVEQYF
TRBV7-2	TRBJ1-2	CASSPHRGGNYGYTF
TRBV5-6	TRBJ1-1	CASSLISDTEAFF
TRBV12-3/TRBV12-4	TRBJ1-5	CASSLVAFGDQPQHF
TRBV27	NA	CASFQAFGDEQYF
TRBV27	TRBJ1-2	CASSLGQGVYGYTF
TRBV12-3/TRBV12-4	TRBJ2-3	CATTPGTDTQYF
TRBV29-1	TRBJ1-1	CSVVARNTEAFF
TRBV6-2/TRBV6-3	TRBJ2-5	CASRNIGQSEQYF
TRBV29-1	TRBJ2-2	CSVKSREGADTGELFF
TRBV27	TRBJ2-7	CASATGGPRYEQYF
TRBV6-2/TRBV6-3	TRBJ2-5	CASSYPDRGAKETQYF
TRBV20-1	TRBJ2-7	CSARATEKWYEQYF
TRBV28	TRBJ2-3	CASSLYRSSTDTQYF
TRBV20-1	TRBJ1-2	CSARAPPDRTNYGYTF
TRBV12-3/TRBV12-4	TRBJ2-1	CASSLRTSGSSYNEQFF
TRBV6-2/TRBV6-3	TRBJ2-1	CASTAGGEQFF
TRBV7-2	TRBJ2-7	CASSHPGHSYEQYF
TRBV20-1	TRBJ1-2	CSALTGESYGYTF
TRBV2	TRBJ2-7	CASSETGIYEQYF
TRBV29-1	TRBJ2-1	CSGQTGANEQFF
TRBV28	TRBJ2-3	CASSLFGVGTDTQYF